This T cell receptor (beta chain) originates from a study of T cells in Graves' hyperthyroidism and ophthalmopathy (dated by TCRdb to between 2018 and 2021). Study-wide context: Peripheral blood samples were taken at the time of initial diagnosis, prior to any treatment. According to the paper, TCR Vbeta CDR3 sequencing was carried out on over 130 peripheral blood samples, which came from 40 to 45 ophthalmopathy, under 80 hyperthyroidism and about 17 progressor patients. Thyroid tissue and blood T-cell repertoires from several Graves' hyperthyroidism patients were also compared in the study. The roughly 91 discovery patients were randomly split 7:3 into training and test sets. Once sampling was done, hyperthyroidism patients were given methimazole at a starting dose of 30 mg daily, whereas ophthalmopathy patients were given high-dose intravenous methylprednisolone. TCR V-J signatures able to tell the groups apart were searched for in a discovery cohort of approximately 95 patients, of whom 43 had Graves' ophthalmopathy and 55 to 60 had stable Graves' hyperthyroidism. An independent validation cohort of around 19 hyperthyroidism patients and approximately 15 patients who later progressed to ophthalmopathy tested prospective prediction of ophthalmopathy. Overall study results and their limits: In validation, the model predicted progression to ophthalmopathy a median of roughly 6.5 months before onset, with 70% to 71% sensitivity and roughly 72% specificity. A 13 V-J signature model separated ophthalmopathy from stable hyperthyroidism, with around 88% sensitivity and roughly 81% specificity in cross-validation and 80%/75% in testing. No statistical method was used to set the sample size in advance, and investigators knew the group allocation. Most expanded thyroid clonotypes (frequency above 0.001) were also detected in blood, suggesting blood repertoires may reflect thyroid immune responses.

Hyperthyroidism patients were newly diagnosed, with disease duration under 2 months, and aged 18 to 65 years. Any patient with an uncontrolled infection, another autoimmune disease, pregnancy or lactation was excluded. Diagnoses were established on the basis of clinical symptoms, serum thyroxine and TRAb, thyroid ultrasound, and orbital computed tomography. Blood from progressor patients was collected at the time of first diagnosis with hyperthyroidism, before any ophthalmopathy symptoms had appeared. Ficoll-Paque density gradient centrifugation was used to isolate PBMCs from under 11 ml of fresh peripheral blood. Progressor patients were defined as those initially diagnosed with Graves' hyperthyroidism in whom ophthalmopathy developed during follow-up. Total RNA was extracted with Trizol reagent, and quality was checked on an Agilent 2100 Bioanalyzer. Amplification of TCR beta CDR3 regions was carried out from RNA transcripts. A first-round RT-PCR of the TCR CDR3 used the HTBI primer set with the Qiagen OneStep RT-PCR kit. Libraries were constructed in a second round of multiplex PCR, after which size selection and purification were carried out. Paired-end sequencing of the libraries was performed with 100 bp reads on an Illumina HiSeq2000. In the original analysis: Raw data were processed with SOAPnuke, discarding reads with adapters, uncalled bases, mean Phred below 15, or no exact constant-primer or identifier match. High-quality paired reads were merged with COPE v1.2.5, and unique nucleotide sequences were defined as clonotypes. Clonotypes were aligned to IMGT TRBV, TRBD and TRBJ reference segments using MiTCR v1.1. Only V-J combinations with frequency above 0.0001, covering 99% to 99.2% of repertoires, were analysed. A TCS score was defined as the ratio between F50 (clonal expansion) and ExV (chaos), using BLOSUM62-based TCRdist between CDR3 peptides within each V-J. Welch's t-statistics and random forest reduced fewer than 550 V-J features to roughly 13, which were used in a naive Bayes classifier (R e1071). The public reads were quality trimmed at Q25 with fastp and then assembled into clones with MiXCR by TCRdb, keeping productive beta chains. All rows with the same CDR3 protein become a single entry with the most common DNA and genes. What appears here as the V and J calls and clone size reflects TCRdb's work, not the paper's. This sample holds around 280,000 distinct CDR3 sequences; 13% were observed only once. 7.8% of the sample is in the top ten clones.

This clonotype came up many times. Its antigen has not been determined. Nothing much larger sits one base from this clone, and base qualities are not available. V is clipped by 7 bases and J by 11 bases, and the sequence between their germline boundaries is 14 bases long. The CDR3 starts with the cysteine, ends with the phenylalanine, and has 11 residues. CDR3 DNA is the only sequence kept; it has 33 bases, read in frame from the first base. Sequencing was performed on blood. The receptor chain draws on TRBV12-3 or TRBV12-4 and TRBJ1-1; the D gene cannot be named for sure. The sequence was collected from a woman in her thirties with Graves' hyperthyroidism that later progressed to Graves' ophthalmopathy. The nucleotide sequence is TGTGCCAGCAAGTTGGACGCTGTGGCTTTCTTT. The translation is CASKLDAVAFF.